The rows below give T cell receptor beta chains drawn from one sample of a study of response to subunit inactivated influenza vaccine. TCRdb re-derived calls from the RT-PCR reads in MiXCR, one entry per CDR3 protein. The sample yields more than 550,000 distinct CDR3 sequences, 10% to 12% seen once. These data are also associated with another study on T cells expressing NK-cell markers.

Sample: PBMCs from blood, taken on the day of vaccination. The receptors come from a man aged 50-60 years who received an inactivated influenza vaccine. The conserved cysteine and the conserved F or W are not part of the CDR3 here. The order of the fields is J gene, V gene, CDR3 protein.

j_gene: TRBJ2-7
v_gene: TRBV5-1
CDR3aa: ASGGVGAFEQY

j_gene: TRBJ1-3
v_gene: TRBV4-2
CDR3aa: ASTSPYREKSY

j_gene: TRBJ1-6
v_gene: TRBV7-2
CDR3aa: ASSAHGGAGNSPLH

j_gene: TRBJ2-7
v_gene: TRBV6-1
CDR3aa: ASSTTGQGLIKQY

j_gene: TRBJ1-2
v_gene: TRBV2
CDR3aa: ASSEAVKANYGYT

j_gene: TRBJ2-7
v_gene: TRBV18
CDR3aa: ASSPFPGYEQY

j_gene: TRBJ1-3
v_gene: TRBV3-1
CDR3aa: ASSPRAASGNTIY

j_gene: TRBJ2-7
v_gene: TRBV7-2
CDR3aa: ASSLVGREPGYEQY

j_gene: TRBJ2-3
v_gene: TRBV18
CDR3aa: ASSPGLAGADTQY

j_gene: TRBJ2-3
v_gene: TRBV25-1
CDR3aa: ASTTLGAKESTDTQY

j_gene: TRBJ2-1
v_gene: TRBV7-8
CDR3aa: ASSFQQNNEQF

j_gene: TRBJ1-2
v_gene: TRBV12-3/TRBV12-4
CDR3aa: ASSFGQKYYGYT

j_gene: TRBJ2-1
v_gene: TRBV20-1
CDR3aa: SATVAGATYNEQF

j_gene: TRBJ2-2
v_gene: TRBV7-2
CDR3aa: ASSLETGMGELF

j_gene: TRBJ1-5
v_gene: TRBV10-3
CDR3aa: ASGTGVIQPQH

j_gene: TRBJ2-3
v_gene: TRBV12-3/TRBV12-4
CDR3aa: ASSLAGQGFADTQY

j_gene: TRBJ1-5
v_gene: TRBV30
CDR3aa: AWSVRDGQPQH

j_gene: TRBJ2-5
v_gene: TRBV29-1
CDR3aa: SVVWVGQSQETQY

j_gene: TRBJ2-7
v_gene: TRBV20-1
CDR3aa: SASTSHEQY

j_gene: TRBJ2-7
v_gene: TRBV11-2
CDR3aa: ASSLDEQSPYEQY

j_gene: TRBJ2-1
v_gene: TRBV11-2
CDR3aa: ASSLDGLAYEQF

j_gene: TRBJ1-1
v_gene: TRBV7-2
CDR3aa: ASSLYGSMNTEAF

j_gene: TRBJ2-6
v_gene: TRBV12-3/TRBV12-4
CDR3aa: ASSFVGPGANVLT

j_gene: TRBJ2-7
v_gene: TRBV27
CDR3aa: ASRRKGQDTYEQY

j_gene: TRBJ2-1
v_gene: TRBV6-4
CDR3aa: ASSPSRGGGYWDEQF

j_gene: TRBJ2-7
v_gene: TRBV20-1
CDR3aa: SARDFAGGSYEQY

j_gene: TRBJ2-7
v_gene: TRBV15
CDR3aa: ATSRATGPYEQY

j_gene: TRBJ1-2
v_gene: TRBV11-2
CDR3aa: ASSPVGPAGYT

j_gene: TRBJ1-2
v_gene: TRBV5-1
CDR3aa: ASSPSGVSSYGYT